These 29 T cell receptor beta chains share one sample of origin, sequenced in a study of Siglec-9 on CD8 T cells in melanoma. Repertoires were generated with immunoSEQ multiplex PCR, while TCRdb's copy carries only in-frame clones and drops some. The data contain around 39,000 clones, roughly 80% of them singletons. The sequencing input was Siglec-9- CD8+ T cells sorted from blood. The receptor set was obtained from a human donor in good health.

The J gene is TRBJ1-3, the V gene TRBV4-1; D might be TRBD1 (6 bases). This CDR3 has 20 residues. Trimming took off 4 bases at V and 3 bases at J, with 28 bases between the two ends. Germline-derived CDR1 and CDR2 are MGHRA and YSYEKL. The CDR3 nucleotides are TGCGCCAGCAGCCTCCAAGGAGGGTTTCTGGAGGGGGTTCTTGGAAACACCATATATTTT. Translated, it gives CASSLQGGFLEGVLGNTIYF.

CDR3 region: CASSPSGADGYTF. CDR3 bases: TGTGCCAGCAGTCCTTCAGGGGCAGATGGCTACACCTTC. The chain links TRBV6-5 to TRBJ1-2, with a tentative D call TRBD1 (6 bases). CDR3 length equals 13 residues. V dropped 5 bases and J dropped 6 bases, with 13 bases sitting between them. The germline V gene encodes CDR1 MNHEY and CDR2 SVGAGI.

The CDR3 is CASRGDGETQYF. CDR3 nucleotides: TGTGCCAGCAGAGGGGACGGGGAGACCCAGTACTTC. The chain links TRBV6-5 to TRBJ2-5; D could derive from TRBD1 or TRBD2 (5 bases each). CDR3 length: 12 amino acids. Trimming took 6 bases from V and 5 from J, leaving 10 bases between them. Germline V gives CDR1 MNHEY, CDR2 SVGAGI.

The chain has TRBV14 and TRBJ2-7; TRBD1 matches 9 bases. V trimming: 2 bases; J trimming: 6 bases; junction bases outside the gene matches: 8. The V gene's germline CDR1 is SGHDN and CDR2 FVKESK. This CDR3 spans 15 amino acids. CDR3 loop: CASSQSGTGSGEQYF. In DNA, the CDR3 is TGTGCCAGCAGCCAATCAGGGACAGGGTCCGGCGAGCAGTACTTC.

V usage is TRBV29-1 and J usage is TRBJ2-1; 13 bases agree with TRBD2. Germline V lookup: CDR1 SQVTM, CDR2 ANQGSEA. After removal of 4 bases from V and 4 bases from J, the junction contained 4 bases not matched to a gene. CDR3 length equals 15 residues. The CDR3 loop reads CSVGLAGGQYNEQFF. The CDR3 DNA is TGCAGCGTTGGACTAGCGGGAGGCCAATACAATGAGCAGTTCTTC.

This clone has just one count. This chain uses TRBV7-8 with TRBJ1-2, with TRBD1 as a possible D gene (5 bases). There are 15 residues in the CDR3. Germline-derived CDR1 and CDR2 are SGHVS and FQNEAQ. The V end was cut by 1 base, the J end by 4 bases, with 13 bases between. The CDR3 reads CASSLEEGRPYGYTF. Here the CDR3 DNA reads TGTGCCAGCAGCTTAGAGGAGGGGCGACCCTATGGCTACACCTTC.

This rearrangement joins TRBV7-9 to TRBJ2-1; a possible D gene is TRBD2 (5 bases). The V gene lost 4 bases and the J gene lost 0 bases, with 13 bases spanning the gap. Per germline, CDR1 SEHNR and CDR2 FQNEAQ (reference sequence). This CDR3 is 16 amino acids long. The CDR3 coding sequence is TGTGCCAGCAGCTCTGGGGAGACGAGCTCCTACAATGAGCAGTTCTTC. It codes for CASSSGETSSYNEQFF.

The CDR3 DNA is TGTGCCAGCAGTTTTTCGTCGGGTAGCACAGATACGCAGTATTTT. Translated: CASSFSSGSTDTQYF. The chain combines TRBV28 with TRBJ2-3, with D hard to call. From germline, CDR1 is MDHEN and CDR2 SYDVKM. The CDR3 extends over 15 amino acids. V lost 3 bases to trimming and J lost 0 bases, with 10 bases between them. Full variable domain (outside the CDR3, taken from reference TRBV28 and TRBJ2-3): DVKVTQSSRYLVKRTGEKVFLECVQDMDHENMFWYRQDPGLGLRLIYFSYDVKMKEKGDIPEGYSVSREKKERFSLILESASTNQTSMYLCASSFSSGSTDTQYFGPGTRLTVL.

V gene TRBV15 combines with J gene TRBJ2-3; the D is unclear. V lost 5 bases and J 7 bases, leaving 13 bases between the germline ends. Looked up from germline, CDR1 is LNHNV and CDR2 is YYDKDF (reference sequence). This CDR3 is 13 amino acids long. The CDR3 loop is CATSVDSPNTQYF. Written as DNA, the CDR3 is TGTGCCACCAGCGTAGACTCCCCAAATACGCAGTATTTT.

V is TRBV23-1 and J is TRBJ2-7, with 10 bases lining up with TRBD1. TRBV23-1 is an ORF, with its function uncertain. The length of the CDR3 is 13 residues. Losses at the gene ends were 7 bases for V and 6 bases for J; bases not matched to a gene: 6. The CDR3 sequence: CASTPGQGLEQYF. In DNA, the CDR3 is TGCGCCAGCACACCGGGACAGGGGCTCGAGCAGTACTTC.

The genes are TRBV27 and TRBJ2-5; 8 bases agree with TRBD1. Germline assignment: CDR1 MNHEY and CDR2 SMNVEV (reference sequence). The CDR3 contains 14 residues. J lost 7 bases, V lost 6 bases, and 10 bases had no gene match. Here the CDR3 DNA reads TGTGCCAGCAGCCAGGGACAGGCTTGGGGGACCCAGTACTTC. Translated: CASSQGQAWGTQYF.

This clone was found a few times. The J gene is TRBJ1-2, the V gene TRBV19, with D perhaps matching TRBD1 (6 bases). The V and J ends lost 5 bases and 2 bases respectively, with 12 bases between them. The CDR3 is 14 residues long. The V gene's germline CDR1 is LNHDA and CDR2 SQIVND (reference sequence). The CDR3 here is CASSLGQMNYGYTF. DNA of the CDR3: TGTGCCAGTAGTCTCGGACAGATGAACTATGGCTACACCTTC.

The sample holds one count of this clone. The genes are TRBV4-1 and TRBJ2-7; tentatively, D is TRBD1 or TRBD2 (5 bases each). The CDR3 covers 15 residues. The germline CDR1 and CDR2 sequences are MGHRA and YSYEKL. V was pared by 1 base and J by 0 bases, with 10 bases between. This CDR3 reads CASSQGDGSSYEQYF. The CDR3 DNA follows: TGCGCCAGCAGCCAAGGGGACGGAAGCTCCTACGAGCAGTACTTC.

V gene TRBV19 combines with J gene TRBJ2-1; the match to TRBD2 covers 11 bases. Germline V lookup: CDR1 LNHDA, CDR2 SQIVND (reference sequence). After removal of 6 bases from V and 5 bases from J, the junction contained 12 bases not matched to a gene. The CDR3 is 17 residues long. The CDR3 nucleotides are TGTGCCAGTAGCAATAGCGGGAGGGCTTTGGGAAACAATGAGCAGTTCTTC. Protein: CASSNSGRALGNNEQFF.

This clone has only one observation. The rearrangement links TRBV7-9 to TRBJ2-5, with D unresolved. Germline CDR1 SEHNR, CDR2 FQNEAQ (reference sequence). Trimming removed 5 bases at V and 2 bases at J, with 9 bases between. CDR3 length equals 13 residues. DNA of the CDR3: TGTGCCAGCAGCCATACCCTACAAGAGACCCAGTACTTC. This sequence encodes CASSHTLQETQYF.

The chain employs TRBV20-1 and TRBJ1-2; D uncertain. Germline-derived CDR1 and CDR2 are DFQATT and SNEGSKA (reference sequence). The CDR3 totals 11 residues. CDR3 DNA sequence: TGCATTGGTAAAGGGTTTAATGGCTACACCTTC. This codes for CIGKGFNGYTF.

This clone was seen a single time. The rearrangement links TRBV6-1 to TRBJ1-4, with 8 bases lining up with TRBD1. The CDR3 loop spans 14 amino acids. From germline, CDR1 is MNHNS and CDR2 SASEGT. V gave up 3 bases and J gave up 7 bases; unmatched junction bases: 4. DNA for the CDR3: TGTGCCAGCAGTGACTCAGGGGGCCTTGAAAAACTGTTTTTT. As protein: CASSDSGGLEKLFF.

With respect to this clone: Germline and junction disagree at one end, which may indicate a read error. The J gene is TRBJ2-1, the V gene TRBV7-7; D not certain. The CDR3 sequence is 15 residues long. The germline gives CDR1 SSHAT, CDR2 FNYEAQ (reference sequence). This chain's CDR3 is CASSLAGNSYNEQFF. The DNA for the CDR3 is TGTGCTAGCAGCTTAGCCGGAAACTCCTACAATGAGCAGTTCTTC.

V and J are TRBV19 and TRBJ2-7; 8 bases align to TRBD2. From germline, CDR1 is LNHDA and CDR2 SQIVND (reference sequence). CDR3 length: 15 amino acids. V was pared by 1 base and J by 5 bases, with 7 bases of the junction left unmatched. The CDR3 sequence: CASSIGGGGPDEQYF. DNA for the CDR3: TGTGCCAGTAGTATAGGCGGCGGGGGGCCGGACGAGCAGTACTTC.

The sample holds a few counts of this clone. This rearrangement joins TRBV30 to TRBJ1-5; D gene uncertain. V was cut by 0 bases and J by 3 bases, with 9 bases left in between. CDR1 is GTSNPN and CDR2 is SVGIG in the germline V gene (reference sequence). This CDR3 is 14 amino acids long. The CDR3 coding sequence is TGTGCCTGGAGTGTCGACGGGAACAATCAGCCCCAGCATTTT. Protein sequence: CAWSVDGNNQPQHF.

This sequence joins TRBV11-3 and TRBJ2-7, with TRBD1 identical over 7 bases. From germline, CDR1 is SGHNT and CDR2 YENEEA. The CDR3 runs to 14 residues. V was clipped by 4 bases and J by 1 base; unmatched bases: 4. The CDR3 DNA reads as TGTGCCAGCAGCTCCCCGGGACAGTCCTACGAGCAGTACTTC. Translating it yields CASSSPGQSYEQYF.

V usage is TRBV7-3 and J usage is TRBJ2-1; the D call may be TRBD1 or TRBD2 (5 bases each). V gave up 3 bases and J gave up 1 base, with 10 bases separating them. The CDR3 loop spans 15 amino acids. Germline V lookup: CDR1 SGHTA, CDR2 FQGTGA. The CDR3 nucleotides read TGTGCCAGCAGCTTGGGGACCGATTCCTACAATGAGCAGTTCTTC. Its protein is CASSLGTDSYNEQFF. Full variable domain (rest looked up from reference TRBV7-3 and TRBJ2-1): GAGVSQTPSNKVTEKGKYVELRCDPISGHTALYWYRQSLGQGPEFLIYFQGTGAADDSGLPNDRFFAVRPEGSVSTLKIQRTERGDSAVYLCASSLGTDSYNEQFFGPGTRLTVL.

Here the CDR3 reads CASSYSVRDTYNEQFF. CDR3 in DNA: TGTGCCAGCAGTTACTCCGTCAGAGACACCTACAATGAGCAGTTCTTC. The J gene is TRBJ2-1, the V gene TRBV6-6, with D uncertain. Deletions cut 0 bases from V and 2 bases from J, with 11 bases between. The germline V gene encodes CDR1 MNHNY and CDR2 SVGAGI (reference sequence). There are 16 residues in the CDR3.

J is TRBJ2-7 and V is TRBV27; D may correspond to TRBD1 or TRBD2 (6 bases each). Deletions cut 8 bases from V and 4 bases from J, with 18 bases between. The CDR3 is 14 residues long. Per the germline V gene, CDR1 is MNHEY and CDR2 is SMNVEV (reference sequence). The CDR3 nucleotides are TGTGCCAGCCAACAGCGGGTGGGGGCTTACGAGCAGTACTTC. The encoded protein is CASQQRVGAYEQYF.

This clone was observed a few times. V usage is TRBV9 and J usage is TRBJ1-5; the D is unclear. Trimming removed 2 bases at V and 8 bases at J, with 11 bases between. CDR3 length equals 13 residues. Germline CDR1 and CDR2: SGDLS and YYNGEE. CDR3 sequence: CASSVGEVEPQHF. The CDR3, as DNA: TGTGCCAGCAGCGTGGGAGAGGTGGAGCCCCAGCATTTT.

This clone was counted only a few times. The chain recombines TRBV12-5 with TRBJ1-6; D may be TRBD1 (5 bases). V lost 5 bases and J 7 bases, leaving 12 bases between the germline ends. The length of the CDR3 is 14 residues. Per the germline V gene, CDR1 is LGHNT and CDR2 is FRNRAP. The CDR3 protein is CASGTGLLNSPLHF. In DNA, the CDR3 is TGTGCTAGTGGTACGGGACTGTTAAATTCACCCCTCCACTTT.

CDR3 sequence: CASSLGTSTYNEQFF. Here the CDR3 DNA reads TGTGCCAGCAGCTTAGGGACTAGCACATACAATGAGCAGTTCTTC. J is TRBJ2-1 and V is TRBV7-6, with 8 bases fitting TRBD2. Trimming took 1 base from V and 4 from J; bases not matched to a gene: 3. The CDR3 runs to 15 residues. CDR1 and CDR2 (germline): SGHVS, FNYEAQ.

The rearrangement uses TRBV5-6 and TRBJ1-5; D gene ambiguous. CDR1 is SGHDT, CDR2 YYEEEE, per germline. CDR3 size: 14 residues. Trimming stripped 1 base from V and 2 bases from J, with 7 bases between. As DNA, the CDR3 is TGTGCCAGCAGCTTGCGAGAGGGCAATCAGCCCCAGCATTTT. Amino acid sequence: CASSLREGNQPQHF.

The chain couples TRBV6-5 to TRBJ1-5; a weak D match, TRBD1 (6 bases). The germline gives CDR1 MNHEY, CDR2 SVGAGI. V lost 5 bases, J lost 6 bases, and 14 bases lay in between. This CDR3 region has 14 residues. The CDR3 is CASSQQGSRQPQHF. CDR3 nucleotides: TGTGCCAGCAGTCAACAGGGTTCCCGTCAGCCCCAGCATTTT.